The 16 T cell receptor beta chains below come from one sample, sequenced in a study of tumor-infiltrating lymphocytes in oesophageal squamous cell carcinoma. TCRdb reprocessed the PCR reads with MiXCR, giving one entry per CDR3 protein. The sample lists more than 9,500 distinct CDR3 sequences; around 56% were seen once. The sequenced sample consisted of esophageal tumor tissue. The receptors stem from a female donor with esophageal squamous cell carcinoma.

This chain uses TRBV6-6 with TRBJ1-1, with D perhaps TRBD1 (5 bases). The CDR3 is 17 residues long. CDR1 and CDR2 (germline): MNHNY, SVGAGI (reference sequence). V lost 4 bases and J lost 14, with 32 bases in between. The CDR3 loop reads CASSSPPSGSLGDEQFF. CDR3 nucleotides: TGTGCCAGCAGTTCCCCCCCTAGCGGGAGCCTAGGGGATGAGCAGTTCTTT.

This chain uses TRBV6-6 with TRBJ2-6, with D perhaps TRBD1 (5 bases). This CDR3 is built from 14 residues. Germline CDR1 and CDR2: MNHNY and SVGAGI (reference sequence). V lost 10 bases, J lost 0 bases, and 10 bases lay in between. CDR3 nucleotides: TGTGCCACCAAGGGGTCCTCTGGGGCCAACGTCCTGACTTTC. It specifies CATKGSSGANVLTF.

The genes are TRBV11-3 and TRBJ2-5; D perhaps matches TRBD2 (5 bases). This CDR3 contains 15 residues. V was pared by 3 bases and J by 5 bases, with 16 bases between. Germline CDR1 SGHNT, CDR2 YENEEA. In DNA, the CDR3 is TGTGCCAGCAGCTTGAGAGGTTCGGGGAAGGAGACCCAGTACTTC. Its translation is CASSLRGSGKETQYF.

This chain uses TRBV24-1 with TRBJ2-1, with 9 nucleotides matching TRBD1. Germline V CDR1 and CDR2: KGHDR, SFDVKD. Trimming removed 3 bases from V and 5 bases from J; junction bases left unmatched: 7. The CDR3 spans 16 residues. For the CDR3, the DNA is TGTGCCACCAGTGATATGGGGACAGGGAACGACAATGAGCAGTTCTTC. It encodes CATSDMGTGNDNEQFF.

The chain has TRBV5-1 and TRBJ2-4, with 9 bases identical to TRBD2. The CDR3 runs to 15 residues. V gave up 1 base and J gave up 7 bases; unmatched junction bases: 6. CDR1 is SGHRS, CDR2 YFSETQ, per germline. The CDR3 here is CASSLNSGSGNIQYF. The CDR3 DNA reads TGCGCCAGCAGCTTGAATAGCGGGAGTGGGAACATTCAGTACTTC.

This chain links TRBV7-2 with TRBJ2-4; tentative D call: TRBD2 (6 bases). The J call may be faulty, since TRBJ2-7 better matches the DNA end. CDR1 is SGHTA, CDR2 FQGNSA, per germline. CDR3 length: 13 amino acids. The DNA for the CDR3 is TGTGCCAGCAGCTTCTCGGGAGAGGACGAGCAGTACTTC. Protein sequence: CASSFSGEDEQYF.

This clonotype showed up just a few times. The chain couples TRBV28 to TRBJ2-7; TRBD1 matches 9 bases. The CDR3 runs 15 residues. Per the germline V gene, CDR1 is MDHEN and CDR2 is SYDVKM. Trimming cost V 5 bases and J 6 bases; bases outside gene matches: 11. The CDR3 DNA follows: TGTGCCAGCAGTCCATACCCGGGACAGGGTGTCGAGCAGTACTTC. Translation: CASSPYPGQGVEQYF.

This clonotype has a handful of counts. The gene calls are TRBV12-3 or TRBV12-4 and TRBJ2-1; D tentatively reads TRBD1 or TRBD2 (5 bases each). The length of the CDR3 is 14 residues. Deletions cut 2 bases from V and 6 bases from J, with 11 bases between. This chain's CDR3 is CASSLMGPINEQFF. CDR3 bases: TGTGCCAGCAGTTTAATGGGACCTATCAATGAGCAGTTCTTC.

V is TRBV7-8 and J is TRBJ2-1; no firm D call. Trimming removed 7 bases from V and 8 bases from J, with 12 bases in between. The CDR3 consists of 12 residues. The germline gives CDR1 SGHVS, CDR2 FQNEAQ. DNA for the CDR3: TGTGCCAGCAACGGCGGCGGATATGAGCAGTTCTTC. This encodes CASNGGGYEQFF.

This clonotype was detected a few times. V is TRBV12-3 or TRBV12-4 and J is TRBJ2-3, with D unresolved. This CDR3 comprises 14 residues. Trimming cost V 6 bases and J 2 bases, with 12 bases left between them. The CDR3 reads CASSLSAYTDTQYF. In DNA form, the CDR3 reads TGTGCCAGCAGCCTATCAGCTTACACAGATACGCAGTATTTT.

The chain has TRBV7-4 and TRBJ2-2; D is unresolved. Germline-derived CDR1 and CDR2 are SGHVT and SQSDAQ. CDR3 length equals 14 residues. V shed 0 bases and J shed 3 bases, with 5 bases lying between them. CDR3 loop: CASSLAGYTGELFF. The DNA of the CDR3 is TGTGCCAGCAGCTTAGCAGGGTACACCGGGGAGCTGTTTTTT. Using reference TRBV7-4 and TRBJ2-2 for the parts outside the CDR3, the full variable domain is GAGVSQSPRYKVAKRGRDVALRCDSISGHVTLYWYRQTLGQGSEVLTYSQSDAQRDKSGRPSGRFSAERPERSVSTLKIQRTEQGDSAVYLCASSLAGYTGELFFGEGSRLTVL.

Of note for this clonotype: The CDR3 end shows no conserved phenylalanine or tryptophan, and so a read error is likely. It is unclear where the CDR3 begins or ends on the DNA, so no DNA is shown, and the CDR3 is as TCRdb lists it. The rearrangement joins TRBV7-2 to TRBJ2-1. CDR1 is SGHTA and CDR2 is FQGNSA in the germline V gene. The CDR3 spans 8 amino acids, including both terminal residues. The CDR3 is CASSFFLL.

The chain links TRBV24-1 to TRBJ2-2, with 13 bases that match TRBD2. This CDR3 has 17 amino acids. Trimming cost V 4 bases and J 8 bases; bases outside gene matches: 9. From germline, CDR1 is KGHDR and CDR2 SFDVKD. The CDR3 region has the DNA TGTGCCACCAGTGAACTAGGACTAGCGGGAGTAAGGGGGGAGCTGTTTTTT. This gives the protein CATSELGLAGVRGELFF.

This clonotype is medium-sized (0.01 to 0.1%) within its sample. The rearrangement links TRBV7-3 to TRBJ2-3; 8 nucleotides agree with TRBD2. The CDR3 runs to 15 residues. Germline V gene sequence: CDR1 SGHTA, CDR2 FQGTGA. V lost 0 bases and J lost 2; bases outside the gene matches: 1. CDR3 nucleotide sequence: TGTGCCAGCAGCTTAACGGGACTAGTCACAGATACGCAGTATTTT. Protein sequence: CASSLTGLVTDTQYF.

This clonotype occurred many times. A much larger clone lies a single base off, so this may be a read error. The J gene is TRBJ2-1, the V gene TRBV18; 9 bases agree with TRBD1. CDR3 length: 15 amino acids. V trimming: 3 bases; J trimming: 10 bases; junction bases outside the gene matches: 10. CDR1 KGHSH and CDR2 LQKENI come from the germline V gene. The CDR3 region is CASSPEGTGSYEQFF. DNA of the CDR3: TGTGCCAGCTCACCGGAAGGGACAGGGAGCTACGAGCAGTTCTTC.

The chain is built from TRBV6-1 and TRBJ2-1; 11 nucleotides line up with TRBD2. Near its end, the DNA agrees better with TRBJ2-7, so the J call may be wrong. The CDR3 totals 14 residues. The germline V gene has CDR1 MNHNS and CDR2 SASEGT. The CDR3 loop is CASSKLAGVSEQYF. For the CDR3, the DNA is TGTGCCAGCAGTAAACTAGCGGGAGTCAGTGAGCAGTACTTC.